This TCR beta chain was obtained from a study of CD4 T cells in relation to SARS-CoV-2 and coronaviruses. For the study at large: The HLA restriction of the shared crossreactive spike epitopes was mapped. Study observations and caveats: About 65% of donors had memory CD4+ clonotypes crossrecognizing SARS-CoV-2 and common cold coronavirus spike.

About this clone: Its cognate antigen is unknown.

This table comes from immunoSEQ multiplex PCR, and its TCRdb copy is limited to in-frame clones, with some not included. The sample yields under 65,000 clones, 86% seen once. Unexposed donor CD4+ T cells date from about 2011-2018, before the COVID-19 pandemic. Sequenced input: memory CD4+ T cells from PBMCs. The clonotype comes from a human donor in good health.

This CDR3 is CASRARETNSPLHF. In DNA form, the CDR3 reads TGCGCCAGCAGGGCGCGCGAAACTAATTCACCCCTCCACTTT. The chain recombines TRBV5-1 with TRBJ1-6, with unresolved D. The CDR3 runs 14 residues. The germline CDR1 and CDR2 sequences are SGHRS and YFSETQ. V lost 5 bases and J 6 bases, leaving 12 bases between the germline ends.